The rows below give T cell receptor beta chains drawn from one sample of a study of cytomegalovirus exposure and HLA in healthy donors. Some clones are missing from TCRdb's copy, which holds only in-frame ones; the method was immunoSEQ multiplex PCR. Among some 99,000 clones listed, about 90% were seen once. The specimen was PBMCs. These receptor sequences come from a woman between 18 and 29 years old in good health and CMV-seronegative. CDR3s include the opening cysteine and the closing phenylalanine or tryptophan. A D gene is named only where the DNA matches it firmly. Clone size is stated in some rows and not others, as once, few, many or a class when expanded.

V gene: TRBV6-6; clone size: NA; J gene: TRBJ2-7; D gene: TRBD1; CDR3 DNA: TGTGCCAGCAGGGTGACGGACAGGCTGAACGAGCAGTACTTC; CDR3 protein: CASRVTDRLNEQYF
V gene: TRBV28; clone size: NA; J gene: TRBJ1-3; D gene: NA; CDR3 DNA: TGTGCCAGCTTTAGGGGATTGGGTGGAAACACCATATATTTT; CDR3 protein: CASFRGLGGNTIYF
V gene: TRBV28; clone size: NA; J gene: TRBJ1-1; D gene: NA; CDR3 DNA: TGTGCCAGCACAGGGTCGAACACTGAAGCTTTCTTT; CDR3 protein: CASTGSNTEAFF
V gene: TRBV30; clone size: NA; J gene: TRBJ2-3; D gene: TRBD1; CDR3 DNA: TGTGCCTGGAGCGTGGGACAGGGGACAGATACGCAGTATTTT; CDR3 protein: CAWSVGQGTDTQYF
V gene: TRBV7-9; clone size: NA; J gene: TRBJ1-2; D gene: NA; CDR3 DNA: TGTGCCAGCAGTCAGGCGGCCAGGGTTGATGGCTACACCTTC; CDR3 protein: CASSQAARVDGYTF
V gene: TRBV7-9; clone size: once; J gene: TRBJ2-5; D gene: TRBD1; CDR3 DNA: TGTGCCAGCAGCGTACAGGGGGTCCAAGAGACCCAGTACTTC; CDR3 protein: CASSVQGVQETQYF
V gene: TRBV7-6; clone size: NA; J gene: TRBJ1-1; D gene: TRBD1; CDR3 DNA: TGTGCCAGCAGCTTAGCGGGGGCCCGACAGGGGGTCCGGAACACTGAAGCTTTCTTT; CDR3 protein: CASSLAGARQGVRNTEAFF
V gene: TRBV27; clone size: NA; J gene: TRBJ2-5; D gene: TRBD2; CDR3 DNA: TGTGCCAGCAGTACTAGCGGGCCGGGCTGGGAGACCCAGTACTTC; CDR3 protein: CASSTSGPGWETQYF
V gene: TRBV4-2; clone size: once; J gene: TRBJ1-1; D gene: TRBD1; CDR3 DNA: TGTGCCAGCAGGGACAGGGGGAGGGAGAGGACTGAAGCTTTCTTT; CDR3 protein: CASRDRGRERTEAFF
V gene: TRBV5-4; clone size: NA; J gene: TRBJ2-1; D gene: TRBD2; CDR3 DNA: TGTGCCAGCAGCTATGGGACTAGCGGGCAGTTCTTC; CDR3 protein: CASSYGTSGQFF
V gene: TRBV4-3; clone size: NA; J gene: TRBJ1-1; D gene: TRBD1; CDR3 DNA: TGCGCCAGCAGCCAATCAGGGGGGACTGAAGCTTTCTTT; CDR3 protein: CASSQSGGTEAFF
V gene: TRBV7-9; clone size: few; J gene: TRBJ2-7; D gene: TRBD2; CDR3 DNA: TGTGCCAGCAGCCCGCGGTCAGCGGGAGACGAGCAGTACTTC; CDR3 protein: CASSPRSAGDEQYF
V gene: TRBV7-9; clone size: NA; J gene: TRBJ1-1; D gene: TRBD1; CDR3 DNA: TGTGCCAGCAGCTCGTTGGGACAGGGGGCAAGACGGGACACTGAAGCTTTCTTT; CDR3 protein: CASSSLGQGARRDTEAFF
V gene: TRBV18; clone size: NA; J gene: TRBJ1-1; D gene: NA; CDR3 DNA: TGTGCCAGCTCACCGGACAAACAAATGAACACTGAAGCTTTCTTT; CDR3 protein: CASSPDKQMNTEAFF
V gene: TRBV19; clone size: NA; J gene: TRBJ2-3; D gene: NA; CDR3 DNA: TGTGCCAGTAGTATAGATCGAGGAGATACGCAGTATTTT; CDR3 protein: CASSIDRGDTQYF
V gene: TRBV30; clone size: NA; J gene: TRBJ1-5; D gene: NA; CDR3 DNA: TGTGCCTGGAGTGTACTATCGGGTATTCAGCCCCAGCATTTT; CDR3 protein: CAWSVLSGIQPQHF
V gene: TRBV28; clone size: NA; J gene: TRBJ2-6; D gene: NA; CDR3 DNA: TGTGCCATCCTCTCTGGGGCCAACGTCCTGACTTTC; CDR3 protein: CAILSGANVLTF
V gene: TRBV28; clone size: NA; J gene: TRBJ1-1; D gene: NA; CDR3 DNA: TGTGCCAGCAGTTGGTCAGATTACACTGAAGCTTTCTTT; CDR3 protein: CASSWSDYTEAFF
V gene: TRBV4-3; clone size: NA; J gene: TRBJ1-6; D gene: NA; CDR3 DNA: TGCGCCAGCAGCCAAGAGCTGGACATAAATTCACCCCTCCACTTT; CDR3 protein: CASSQELDINSPLHF
V gene: TRBV7-9; clone size: once; J gene: TRBJ2-7; D gene: NA; CDR3 DNA: TGTGCCAGCAGCCTGGACAACTACGAGCAGTACTTC; CDR3 protein: CASSLDNYEQYF
V gene: TRBV7-8; clone size: NA; J gene: TRBJ1-1; D gene: TRBD1; CDR3 DNA: TGTGCCAGCAGCATCCGGGACAGGGATTGGACTGAAGCTTTCTTT; CDR3 protein: CASSIRDRDWTEAFF
V gene: TRBV12-5; clone size: NA; J gene: TRBJ2-5; D gene: NA; CDR3 DNA: TGTGCTAGTGGTTTGGGTATTCGAGAGACCCAGTACTTC; CDR3 protein: CASGLGIRETQYF
V gene: TRBV11-2; clone size: NA; J gene: TRBJ2-3; D gene: NA; CDR3 DNA: TGTGCCAGCAGCCAGACCCTAGGAGGGCGGGATACGCAGTATTTT; CDR3 protein: CASSQTLGGRDTQYF
V gene: TRBV15; clone size: NA; J gene: TRBJ2-3; D gene: NA; CDR3 DNA: TGTGCCACCAGCAGAGCGATAGTTACAGATACGCAGTATTTT; CDR3 protein: CATSRAIVTDTQYF
V gene: TRBV4-2; clone size: NA; J gene: TRBJ2-3; D gene: NA; CDR3 DNA: TGTGCCAGCAGCCAAGTACCTGCGACAGATACGCAGTATTTT; CDR3 protein: CASSQVPATDTQYF
V gene: TRBV28; clone size: once; J gene: TRBJ1-1; D gene: TRBD1; CDR3 DNA: TGTGCCAGCAACGTCCGGGACAGAGCCATGAACACTGAAGCTTTCTTT; CDR3 protein: CASNVRDRAMNTEAFF
V gene: TRBV7-2; clone size: NA; J gene: TRBJ2-1; D gene: NA; CDR3 DNA: TGTGCCAGCATCCCGGGCCCAGGGCCTAGTGAGCAGTTCTTC; CDR3 protein: CASIPGPGPSEQFF
V gene: TRBV4-2; clone size: NA; J gene: TRBJ2-1; D gene: TRBD1; CDR3 DNA: TGTGCCAGCAGCCAAGATGGACAGGGAAGCGTCTATGAGCAGTTCTTC; CDR3 protein: CASSQDGQGSVYEQFF
V gene: TRBV4-2; clone size: once; J gene: TRBJ2-7; D gene: TRBD2; CDR3 DNA: TGTGCCAGCAGCCAAGATCGCACTAGCGGCTACGAGCAGTACTTC; CDR3 protein: CASSQDRTSGYEQYF
V gene: TRBV28; clone size: NA; J gene: TRBJ2-1; D gene: NA; CDR3 DNA: TGTGCCAGCAGGACTAACTACAATGAGCAGTTCTTC; CDR3 protein: CASRTNYNEQFF
V gene: TRBV11-1; clone size: NA; J gene: TRBJ1-1; D gene: NA; CDR3 DNA: TGTGCCAGCAGCTCGCCTCGGGTGCACCCAGGGGACACTGAAGCTTTCTTT; CDR3 protein: CASSSPRVHPGDTEAFF
V gene: TRBV6-5; clone size: NA; J gene: TRBJ1-2; D gene: TRBD1; CDR3 DNA: TGTGCCAGCAGTCGCGGACAGGATTATGGCTACACCTTC; CDR3 protein: CASSRGQDYGYTF
V gene: TRBV6-5; clone size: few; J gene: TRBJ1-2; D gene: TRBD1; CDR3 DNA: TGTGCCAGCAGTCGACAGGGGGGACGCTATGGCTACACCTTC; CDR3 protein: CASSRQGGRYGYTF
V gene: TRBV27; clone size: NA; J gene: TRBJ2-2; D gene: TRBD1; CDR3 DNA: TGTGCCAGCAGTGAGATTGACAGGGGGCGGGCACGGACCGGGGAGCTGTTTTTT; CDR3 protein: CASSEIDRGRARTGELFF
V gene: TRBV6-7; clone size: NA; J gene: TRBJ2-7; D gene: TRBD1; CDR3 DNA: TGTGCCTCAGTAAGGGGCGGGACAGGGATGCCCTACGAGCAGTACTTC; CDR3 protein: CASVRGGTGMPYEQYF
V gene: TRBV5-1; clone size: NA; J gene: TRBJ2-3; D gene: NA; CDR3 DNA: TGCGCCAGCAGGGGGGGGCCTAGCACAGATACGCAGTATTTT; CDR3 protein: CASRGGPSTDTQYF
V gene: TRBV28; clone size: NA; J gene: TRBJ1-1; D gene: NA; CDR3 DNA: TGTGCCAGCAGTTTGACCGGGACACTGAACACTGAAGCTTTCTTT; CDR3 protein: CASSLTGTLNTEAFF
V gene: TRBV11-3; clone size: NA; J gene: TRBJ1-1; D gene: TRBD1; CDR3 DNA: TGTGCCAGCAGCTCAGGGGGCGCCGGCACTGAAGCTTTCTTT; CDR3 protein: CASSSGGAGTEAFF
V gene: TRBV28; clone size: NA; J gene: TRBJ2-7; D gene: TRBD2; CDR3 DNA: TGTGCCAGCAGCTCCCGGACTAGCGCGAACTACGAGCAGTACTTC; CDR3 protein: CASSSRTSANYEQYF
V gene: TRBV2; clone size: NA; J gene: TRBJ2-2; D gene: TRBD2; CDR3 DNA: TGTGCCAGCCGTAAGCGGGGGCTTACGAACACCGGGGAGCTGTTTTTT; CDR3 protein: CASRKRGLTNTGELFF
V gene: TRBV4-2; clone size: NA; J gene: TRBJ2-7; D gene: NA; CDR3 DNA: TGTGCCAGCAGTCCCGGGATTTCCTACGAGCAGTACTTC; CDR3 protein: CASSPGISYEQYF